These 27 T cell receptor beta chains share one sample of origin, sequenced in a study of blood T cell repertoires in COVID-19. Clones were sequenced by immunoSEQ multiplex PCR, and TCRdb holds only the in-frame ones, with some missing. Of about 98,000 clones in the sample, 75% to 90% were seen once. Material: peripheral blood. These receptors were collected from a woman in her forties or fifties with COVID-19, enrolled during active disease.

This clone was detected once. This chain connects TRBV9 to TRBJ1-3; D not resolved. This CDR3 is built from 14 residues. CDR1 is SGDLS, CDR2 YYNGEE, per germline. V lost 2 bases, J lost 4 bases, and 10 bases lay in between. The CDR3 DNA reads as TGTGCCAGCAGCGTCGGGGTGGAAGGAAACACCATATATTTT. This gives the protein CASSVGVEGNTIYF.

The rearrangement links TRBV6-5 to TRBJ2-2; 7 nucleotides line up with TRBD2. This CDR3 spans 14 amino acids. In germline, CDR1 is MNHEY, CDR2 SVGAGI. After removal of 6 bases from V and 4 bases from J, the junction contained 5 bases not matched to a gene. The CDR3 coding sequence is TGTGCCAGCAGGAGACTAGCCGCCACCGGGGAGCTGTTTTTT. It codes for CASRRLAATGELFF.

V and J are TRBV13 and TRBJ2-6; no reliable D call. Trimming took off 0 bases at V and 0 bases at J, with 12 bases between the two ends. This CDR3 has 18 residues. CDR1 is PRHDT, CDR2 FYEKMQ, per germline (reference sequence). The CDR3 nucleotides read TGTGCCAGCAGCTTAGGGGAGCGTATTCTCTCTGGGGCCAACGTCCTGACTTTC. Amino acid sequence: CASSLGERILSGANVLTF.

This clone was seen a few times. The J gene is TRBJ1-5, the V gene TRBV7-8; the D gene is possibly TRBD1 (6 bases). Per germline, CDR1 SGHVS and CDR2 FQNEAQ. V was trimmed by 5 bases and J by 0 bases, leaving 17 bases between them. The CDR3 consists of 17 residues. CDR3 in DNA: TGTGCCAGCAGCCCATCGGACAGACCGATTAGCAATCAGCCCCAGCATTTT. It yields the protein CASSPSDRPISNQPQHF.

This clone appeared once. This sequence joins TRBV4-1 and TRBJ2-2, with 7 bases lining up with TRBD1. Germline CDR1 reads MGHRA; CDR2 reads YSYEKL. The V gene end was trimmed by 6 bases and the J gene end by 4 bases; junction bases not matched to a gene: 2. The CDR3 loop spans 13 amino acids. This CDR3 is CASRDRSTGELFF. Here the CDR3 DNA reads TGCGCCAGCAGGGACAGGTCCACCGGGGAGCTGTTTTTT.

This clone was observed once. The V call is TRBV18, the J call TRBJ2-1, with 7 bases that match TRBD1. The CDR3 runs to 16 residues. Looked up from germline, CDR1 is KGHSH and CDR2 is LQKENI. V gave up 3 bases and J gave up 4 bases; unmatched junction bases: 9. The chain's CDR3 is CASSPPQGNRYNEQFF. CDR3 coding DNA: TGTGCCAGCTCACCCCCACAGGGGAATAGATACAATGAGCAGTTCTTC.

The CDR3 DNA reads as TGTGCCAGCAGTTTATACAAAACAGGGGGCTCCGGGGAGCTGTTTTTT. Its protein is CASSLYKTGGSGELFF. The chain has TRBV27 and TRBJ2-2; 9 bases line up with TRBD1. After removal of 1 base from V and 6 bases from J, the junction contained 6 bases not matched to a gene. Per the germline V gene, CDR1 is MNHEY and CDR2 is SMNVEV (reference sequence). The CDR3 covers 16 residues.

This rearrangement joins TRBV12-3 or TRBV12-4 to TRBJ1-2; D remains ambiguous. The CDR3 sequence is 12 residues long. V lost 7 bases to trimming and J lost 7 bases, with 13 bases between them. DNA of the CDR3: TGTGCCAGCACCTACGGGGATGGTGGCTACACCTTC. Its translation is CASTYGDGGYTF.

V gene TRBV28 combines with J gene TRBJ2-1; 8 positions agree with TRBD2. The CDR3 sequence is 16 residues long. The V segment lost 4 bases and the J segment 8 bases; nucleotides outside the gene matches: 13. Germline V lookup: CDR1 MDHEN, CDR2 SYDVKM. DNA of the CDR3: TGTGCCAGCAGTTCCCGACTAGCGAACCTCCCCGATGAGCAGTTCTTC. Its translation is CASSSRLANLPDEQFF.

The chain couples TRBV29-1 to TRBJ2-3, with D unresolved. The CDR3 is made up of 14 amino acids. V lost 6 bases and J lost 0, with 13 bases in between. Germline CDR1 SQVTM, CDR2 ANQGSEA. In DNA form, the CDR3 reads TGCAGCGTCGTTAGACTGGCTAGCACAGATACGCAGTATTTT. Its translation is CSVVRLASTDTQYF.

CDR3 amino acids: CATRRTANTEAFF. In DNA form, the CDR3 reads TGTGCCACCCGGCGGACAGCGAACACTGAAGCTTTCTTT. The J gene is TRBJ1-1, the V gene TRBV10-3; possible D gene TRBD1, 6 bases. This CDR3 spans 13 amino acids. Germline CDR1 and CDR2: ENHRY and SYGVKD. V lost 10 bases, J lost 1 base, and 13 bases lay in between.

V gene TRBV6-4 combines with J gene TRBJ2-3; D call uncertain. Germline-derived CDR1 and CDR2 are MRHNA and SNTAGT. The CDR3 loop spans 15 amino acids. V lost 6 bases and J lost 7, with 20 bases in between. Here the CDR3 DNA reads TGTGCCAGCAGCGAAACCCGGGTCTCCTCAAATACGCAGTATTTT. This translates into CASSETRVSSNTQYF.

V and J are TRBV7-8 and TRBJ2-5; D is possibly TRBD1 (5 bases). CDR1 and CDR2 (germline): SGHVS, FQNEAQ. V shed 3 bases and J shed 3 bases, with 8 bases lying between them. This CDR3 comprises 13 residues. CDR3 in DNA: TGTGCCAGCAGCTTCGTAGGGGAAGAGACCCAGTACTTC. It encodes CASSFVGEETQYF.

The CDR3 sequence: CSVGRQGSHEQYF. Written as DNA, the CDR3 is TGCAGCGTTGGGAGACAGGGAAGCCACGAGCAGTACTTC. This chain joins TRBV29-1 and TRBJ2-7; TRBD1 matches at 7 bases. The CDR3 consists of 13 residues. The ends lost 4 bases at V and 5 bases at J; junction bases unmatched: 8. In germline, CDR1 is SQVTM, CDR2 ANQGSEA.

This chain connects TRBV9 to TRBJ1-4; 7 nucleotides agree with TRBD1. Germline-derived CDR1 and CDR2 are SGDLS and YYNGEE. This CDR3 is 14 amino acids long. Losses at the gene ends were 2 bases for V and 5 bases for J; bases not matched to a gene: 3. The CDR3 region has the DNA TGTGCCAGCAGCGTTGGGGACAGCAATGAAAAACTGTTTTTT. Amino acid sequence: CASSVGDSNEKLFF.

This clone was counted once. V and J are TRBV25-1 and TRBJ1-2, with 11 bases fitting TRBD1. This CDR3 is built from 14 residues. Germline V gene data show CDR1 as MGHDK and CDR2 as SYGVNS. Unmatched junction bases numbered 7, after V lost 6 bases and J lost 7 bases. The CDR3 nucleotides are TGTGCCAGCAGAGGAGGACAGGGGGCGCCTGGCTACACCTTC. Residues: CASRGGQGAPGYTF.

The chain carries TRBV7-9 and TRBJ2-7; 11 bases agree with TRBD1. V shed 10 bases and J 4 bases; nucleotides not matched to a gene: 6. Germline CDR1 and CDR2: SEHNR and FQNEAQ (reference sequence). The CDR3 length is 13 residues. The CDR3 reads CATGQGAGYEQYF. CDR3 DNA: TGTGCCACCGGACAGGGGGCAGGGTACGAGCAGTACTTC.

The chain couples TRBV6-5 to TRBJ1-3, with D tentatively TRBD1 (5 bases). Germline loops: CDR1 MNHEY, CDR2 SVGAGI. V lost 7 bases to trimming and J lost 1 base, with 8 bases between them. This CDR3 spans 13 amino acids. In DNA form, the CDR3 reads TGTGCCAGCATACGGGGGTCTGGAAACACCATATATTTT. Translated, it gives CASIRGSGNTIYF.

V gene TRBV14 combines with J gene TRBJ1-2, with D possibly TRBD1 on 6 matching bases. The CDR3 totals 15 residues. Trimming stripped 0 bases from V and 7 bases from J, with 15 bases between. CDR1 SGHDN and CDR2 FVKESK come from the germline V gene. The CDR3 is CASSQEWPGEFGYTF. The DNA for the CDR3 is TGTGCCAGCAGCCAAGAGTGGCCAGGGGAGTTTGGCTACACCTTC.

The chain recombines TRBV5-8 with TRBJ1-3, with TRBD1 identical over 7 bases. The CDR3 is made up of 14 amino acids. The V and J ends lost 4 bases and 4 bases, in that order; junction bases with no gene match: 5. CDR1 and CDR2 from the germline V gene are SGHTS and YDEGEE. The CDR3 nucleotides read TGTGCCAGCAGCAAAACAGGGGTCGGAAACACCATATATTTT. Translating it yields CASSKTGVGNTIYF.

The chain uses TRBV2 and TRBJ1-2, with a weak D call TRBD1 (6 bases). Germline assignment: CDR1 SNHLY and CDR2 FYNNEI. This CDR3 comprises 12 residues. The V and J ends lost 3 bases and 9 bases respectively, with 11 bases between them. The CDR3 region has the DNA TGTGCCAGCAGTGACCGCAGGGACAGCTACACCTTC. It is translated as CASSDRRDSYTF. The complete variable domain, with remaining parts taken from reference TRBV2 and TRBJ1-2, reads EPEVTQTPSHQVTQMGQEVILRCVPISNHLYFYWYRQILGQKVEFLVSFYNNEISEKSEIFDDQFSVERPDGSNFTLKIRSTKLEDSAMYFCASSDRRDSYTFGSGTRLTVV.

V and J are TRBV12-5 and TRBJ2-5; tentative D call: TRBD2 (5 bases). Trimming removed 2 bases at V and 5 bases at J, with 18 bases between. Germline CDR1 reads LGHNT; CDR2 reads FRNRAP. This CDR3 has 16 residues. This chain's CDR3 is CASGLTADSRRETQYF. In DNA form, the CDR3 reads TGTGCTAGTGGTTTGACAGCGGACTCGAGGAGGGAGACCCAGTACTTC.

V is TRBV6-1 and J is TRBJ2-5, with D maybe TRBD2 (6 bases). This CDR3 region has 14 residues. CDR1 and CDR2 from the germline V gene are MNHNS and SASEGT. V lost 0 bases to trimming and J lost 5 bases, with 10 bases between them. The chain's CDR3 is CASSEAEGLETQYF. CDR3 in DNA: TGTGCCAGCAGTGAAGCGGAGGGGCTCGAGACCCAGTACTTC.

V gene TRBV12-3 or TRBV12-4 combines with J gene TRBJ2-5, with unresolved D. This CDR3 has 13 amino acids. V was pared by 4 bases and J by 9 bases, with 15 bases between. Here the CDR3 reads CASSSAVLSSQYF. The CDR3 region has the DNA TGTGCCAGCAGTTCTGCGGTTCTTTCGTCCCAGTACTTC.

This rearrangement joins TRBV2 to TRBJ2-3; possible D gene TRBD2, 6 bases. The CDR3 extends over 17 amino acids. Germline lookup yields CDR1 SNHLY and CDR2 FYNNEI. V lost 7 bases, J lost 0 bases, and 20 bases lay in between. CDR3 sequence: CASTEVGGPLSTDTQYF. The CDR3 nucleotides are TGTGCCAGCACCGAGGTGGGAGGCCCGCTTAGCACAGATACGCAGTATTTT.

This clone has a single count. This chain connects TRBV2 to TRBJ1-1; 8 nucleotides line up with TRBD1. Per germline, CDR1 SNHLY and CDR2 FYNNEI. V dropped 4 bases and J dropped 1; count of bases not matched to a gene: 5. CDR3 length: 15 amino acids. CDR3 amino acids: CASSGRTGSNTEAFF. The CDR3 DNA is TGTGCCAGCAGTGGTCGGACAGGGTCGAACACTGAAGCTTTCTTT. The full variable domain, in which reference TRBV2 and TRBJ1-1 provide the parts outside the CDR3, is EPEVTQTPSHQVTQMGQEVILRCVPISNHLYFYWYRQILGQKVEFLVSFYNNEISEKSEIFDDQFSVERPDGSNFTLKIRSTKLEDSAMYFCASSGRTGSNTEAFFGQGTRLTVV.

The rearrangement joins TRBV18 to TRBJ1-3, with D unresolved. The ends were cut back, 0 bases at V and 7 bases at J, with 7 bases in the middle. CDR1 is KGHSH, CDR2 LQKENI, per germline. This CDR3 region has 13 residues. The DNA for the CDR3 is TGTGCCAGCTCACCACCGACGGGGAACACCATATATTTT. This codes for CASSPPTGNTIYF.